This entry describes one TCR beta chain. The CDR3 runs 15 residues. Trimming cost V 0 bases and J 10 bases; bases outside gene matches: 6. Germline lookup yields CDR1 MNHNY and CDR2 SVGAGI (reference sequence). Libraries were prepared by immunoSEQ multiplex PCR; TCRdb keeps only in-frame clonotypes and omits some of them. The sample carries approximately 210,000 clones, 88% recorded once. These data belong to a study of blood T cell repertoires in COVID-19. Turning to the study itself: The United States, Italy and Spain were the sources of the acute and convalescent COVID-19 samples.

Material: peripheral blood. This rearrangement joins TRBV6-6 to TRBJ1-6, with 7 bases aligning to TRBD1. This TCR was recovered from a human donor in a cohort sampled during active COVID-19. The CDR3 loop is CASSYSGRGSSPLHF. The CDR3 bases are TGTGCCAGCAGTTACTCCGGCAGGGGGTCCTCACCCCTCCACTTT.